This T cell receptor (beta chain) was captured in a study of T-cell reconstitution after alpha-beta-depleted transplantation in children. Overall study results and limits: About two months after transplant, alpha-beta T cells reportedly came from several hundred expanded graft clones.

In germline, CDR1 is SQVTM, CDR2 ANQGSEA. Trimming shortened V by 4 bases and J by 0 bases, and 12 bases separated the two germline ends. The length of the CDR3 is 14 residues. The authors prepared the TCRbeta library with unique molecular identifiers. One entry per CDR3 protein, called by TCRdb with MiXCR from the PCR reads. The table records about 900,000 distinct CDR3 sequences, roughly 29% of them present only once. In this sample, this clonotype turned up a few times. Its antigen is not known. Sequenced here: PBMCs, mostly from graft donor cells, sampled 360 days after TCRalphabeta/CD19-depleted stem cell transplant. The sequence came from a boy younger than two who had a stem cell transplant for SCID, so the T cells may come from the graft donor. V gene TRBV29-1 combines with J gene TRBJ1-1; tentatively, D is TRBD1 (5 bases). The CDR3 protein is CSVGGSLMNTEAFF. In nucleotides, the CDR3 is TGCAGCGTTGGGGGCAGCCTGATGAACACTGAAGCTTTCTTT. Complete variable domain (other parts from reference TRBV29-1 and TRBJ1-1): SAVISQKPSRDICQRGTSLTIQCQVDSQVTMMFWYRQQPGQSLTLIATANQGSEATYESGFVIDKFPISRPNLTFSTLTVSNMSPEDSSIYLCSVGGSLMNTEAFFGQGTRLTVV.